The clone carrying this TCR beta chain came up a few times. Antigen unknown. These data originate in a study of T-cell memory formation after mild COVID-19. Whole-study findings and limits: There were some responding clones in pre-infection memory, which suggested that cross-reactive memory had joined.

Trimming took 4 bases from V and 6 from J, leaving 13 bases between them. Looked up from germline, CDR1 is MDHEN and CDR2 is SYDVKM. The CDR3 runs to 14 residues. MiXCR, applied by TCRdb to the 5' RACE reads, yields one record per CDR3 protein. The sample has a few hundred thousand distinct CDR3 sequences, over 15% seen once. The sequenced sample was PBMCs or a T cell subset sorted from them (not recorded which). The chain employs TRBV28 and TRBJ2-1, with a tentative D call TRBD2 (5 bases). The receptor was isolated from a man between 18 and 29 years old who had mild COVID-19 (a few samples of this study predate the infection). Cell type and time point are not known. In DNA, the CDR3 is TGTGCCAGCAGTTCTAGCAGAAACGGCAATGAGCAGTTCTTC. Residues: CASSSSRNGNEQFF.